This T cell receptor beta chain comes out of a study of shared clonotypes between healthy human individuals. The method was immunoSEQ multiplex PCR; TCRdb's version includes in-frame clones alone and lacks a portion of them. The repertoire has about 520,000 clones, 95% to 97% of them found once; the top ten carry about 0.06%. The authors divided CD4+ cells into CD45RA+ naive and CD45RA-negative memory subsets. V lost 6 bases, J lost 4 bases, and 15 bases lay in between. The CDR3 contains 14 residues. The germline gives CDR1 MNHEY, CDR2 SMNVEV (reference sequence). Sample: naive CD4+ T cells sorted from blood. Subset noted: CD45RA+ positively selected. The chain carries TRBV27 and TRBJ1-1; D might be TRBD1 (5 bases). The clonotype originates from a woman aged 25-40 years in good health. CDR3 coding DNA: TGTGCCAGCAGGACTCCGGGGGAGGGCACTGAAGCTTTCTTT. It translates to CASRTPGEGTEAFF.